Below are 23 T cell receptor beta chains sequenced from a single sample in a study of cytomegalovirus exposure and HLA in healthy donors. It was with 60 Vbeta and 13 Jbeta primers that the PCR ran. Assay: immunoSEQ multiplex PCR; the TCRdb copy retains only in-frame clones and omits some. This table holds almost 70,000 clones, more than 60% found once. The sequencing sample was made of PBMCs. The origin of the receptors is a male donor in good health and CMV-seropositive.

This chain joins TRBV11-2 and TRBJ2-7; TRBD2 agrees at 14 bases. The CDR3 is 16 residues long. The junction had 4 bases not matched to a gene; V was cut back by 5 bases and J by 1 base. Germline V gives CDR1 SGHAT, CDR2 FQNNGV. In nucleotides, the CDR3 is TGTGCCAGCAGCCGAGGGACTAGCGGGAGATCCTACGAGCAGTACTTC. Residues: CASSRGTSGRSYEQYF.

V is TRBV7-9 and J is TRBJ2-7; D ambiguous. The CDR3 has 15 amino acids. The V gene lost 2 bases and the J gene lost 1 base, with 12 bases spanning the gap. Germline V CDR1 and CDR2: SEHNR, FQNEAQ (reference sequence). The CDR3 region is CASSLSAASSYEQYF. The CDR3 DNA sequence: TGTGCCAGCAGCTTAAGCGCAGCGTCATCCTACGAGCAGTACTTC.

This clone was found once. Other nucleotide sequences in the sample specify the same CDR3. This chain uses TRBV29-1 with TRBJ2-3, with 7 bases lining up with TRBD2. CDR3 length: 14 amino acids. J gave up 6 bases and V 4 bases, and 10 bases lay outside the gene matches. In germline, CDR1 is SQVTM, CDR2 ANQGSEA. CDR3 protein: CSVAGRAVEDTQYF. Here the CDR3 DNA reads TGCAGCGTTGCTGGGAGGGCCGTAGAGGATACGCAGTATTTT.

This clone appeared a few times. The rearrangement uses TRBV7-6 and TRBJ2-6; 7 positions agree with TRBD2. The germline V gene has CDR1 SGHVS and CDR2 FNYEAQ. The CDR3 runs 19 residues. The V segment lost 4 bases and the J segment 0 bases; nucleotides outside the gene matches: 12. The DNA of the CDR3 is TGTGCCAGCAGCTCCTCCTCGACTAGCACCCTCTCTGGGGCCAACGTCCTGACTTTC. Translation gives CASSSSSTSTLSGANVLTF.

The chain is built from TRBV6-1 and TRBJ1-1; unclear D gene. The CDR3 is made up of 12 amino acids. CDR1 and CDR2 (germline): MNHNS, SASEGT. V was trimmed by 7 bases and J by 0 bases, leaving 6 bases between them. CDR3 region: CASMALNTEAFF. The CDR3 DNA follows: TGTGCCAGCATGGCCCTGAACACTGAAGCTTTCTTT.

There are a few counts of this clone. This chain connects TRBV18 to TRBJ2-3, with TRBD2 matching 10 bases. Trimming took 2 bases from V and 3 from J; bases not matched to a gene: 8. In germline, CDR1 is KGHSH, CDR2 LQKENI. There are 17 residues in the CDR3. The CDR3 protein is CASSPYRLAGATDTQYF. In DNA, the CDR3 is TGTGCCAGCTCACCATATCGGCTAGCGGGAGCAACAGATACGCAGTATTTT.

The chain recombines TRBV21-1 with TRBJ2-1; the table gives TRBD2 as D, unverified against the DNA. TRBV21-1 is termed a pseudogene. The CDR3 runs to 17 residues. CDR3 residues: CASSRWTGTSIYNEQFF. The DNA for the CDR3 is TGTGCCAGCAGCAGATGGACAGGGACTAGCATTTACAATGAGCAGTTCTTC.

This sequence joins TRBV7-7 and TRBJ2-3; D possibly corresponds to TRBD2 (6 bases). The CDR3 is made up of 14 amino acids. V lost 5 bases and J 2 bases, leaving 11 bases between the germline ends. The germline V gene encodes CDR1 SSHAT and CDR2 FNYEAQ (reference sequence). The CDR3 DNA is TGTGCCAGCAGCGCCGGGACTTTCACAGATACGCAGTATTTT. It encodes CASSAGTFTDTQYF. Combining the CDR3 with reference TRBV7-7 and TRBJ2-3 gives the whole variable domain GAGVSQSPRYKVTKRGQDVTLRCDPISSHATLYWYQQALGQGPEFLTYFNYEAQPDKSGLPSDRFSAERPEGSISTLTIQRTEQRDSAMYRCASSAGTFTDTQYFGPGTRLTVL.

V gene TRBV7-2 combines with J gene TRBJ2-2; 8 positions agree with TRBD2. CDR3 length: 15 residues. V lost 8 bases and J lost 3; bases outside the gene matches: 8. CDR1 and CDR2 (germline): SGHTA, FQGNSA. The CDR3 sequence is CASGTGGGYTGELFF. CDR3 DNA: TGTGCCAGCGGAACCGGGGGGGGGTACACCGGGGAGCTGTTTTTT.

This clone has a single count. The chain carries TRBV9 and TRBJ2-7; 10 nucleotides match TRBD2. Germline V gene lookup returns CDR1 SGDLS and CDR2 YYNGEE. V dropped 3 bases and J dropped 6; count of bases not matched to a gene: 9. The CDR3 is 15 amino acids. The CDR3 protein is CASSAELAGLGEQYF. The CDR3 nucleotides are TGTGCCAGCAGCGCGGAACTAGCGGGACTAGGCGAGCAGTACTTC.

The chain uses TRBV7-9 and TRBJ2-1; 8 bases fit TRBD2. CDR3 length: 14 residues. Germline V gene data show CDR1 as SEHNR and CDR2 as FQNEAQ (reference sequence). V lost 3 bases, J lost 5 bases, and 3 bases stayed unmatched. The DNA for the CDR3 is TGTGCCAGCAGCTTTAGCGGGACTCACAATGAGCAGTTCTTC. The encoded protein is CASSFSGTHNEQFF.

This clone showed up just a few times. CDR3 nucleotide sequence: TGTGCCAGTAGTATATCGGAGACTGGAAACACCATATATTTT. This gives the protein CASSISETGNTIYF. V gene TRBV19 combines with J gene TRBJ1-3, with D unresolved. Germline-derived CDR1 and CDR2 are LNHDA and SQIVND (reference sequence). There are 14 residues in the CDR3. Trimming removed 2 bases at V and 2 bases at J, with 7 bases between. Full variable domain (rest looked up from reference TRBV19 and TRBJ1-3): DGGITQSPKYLFRKEGQNVTLSCEQNLNHDAMYWYRQDPGQGLRLIYYSQIVNDFQKGDIAEGYSVSREKKESFPLTVTSAQKNPTAFYLCASSISETGNTIYFGEGSWLTVV.

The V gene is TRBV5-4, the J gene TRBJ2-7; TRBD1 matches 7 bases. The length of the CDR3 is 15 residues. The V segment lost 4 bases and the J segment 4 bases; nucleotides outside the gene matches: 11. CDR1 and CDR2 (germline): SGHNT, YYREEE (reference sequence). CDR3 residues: CASSPNQGVAYEQYF. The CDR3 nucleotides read TGTGCCAGCAGCCCGAACCAGGGGGTGGCATACGAGCAGTACTTC.

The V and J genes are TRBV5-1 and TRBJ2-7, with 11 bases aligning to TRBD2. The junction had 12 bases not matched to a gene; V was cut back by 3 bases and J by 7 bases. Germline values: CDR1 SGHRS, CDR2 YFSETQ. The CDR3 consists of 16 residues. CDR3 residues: CASSWLGLAEIGEQYF. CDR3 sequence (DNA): TGCGCCAGCAGCTGGCTGGGACTAGCGGAAATAGGGGAGCAGTACTTC.

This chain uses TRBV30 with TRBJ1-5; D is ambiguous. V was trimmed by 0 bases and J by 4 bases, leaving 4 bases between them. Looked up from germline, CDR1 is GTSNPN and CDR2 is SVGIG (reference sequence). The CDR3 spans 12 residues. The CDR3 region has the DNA TGTGCCTGGAGTGTACTGAATCAGCCCCAGCATTTT. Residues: CAWSVLNQPQHF.

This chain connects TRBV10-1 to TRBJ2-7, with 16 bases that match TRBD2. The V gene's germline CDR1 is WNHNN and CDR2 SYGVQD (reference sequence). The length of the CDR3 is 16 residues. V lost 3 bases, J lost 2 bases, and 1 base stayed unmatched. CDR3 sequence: CASSEGTSGRAYEQYF. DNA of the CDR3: TGCGCCAGCAGTGAAGGGACTAGCGGGAGGGCCTACGAGCAGTACTTC.

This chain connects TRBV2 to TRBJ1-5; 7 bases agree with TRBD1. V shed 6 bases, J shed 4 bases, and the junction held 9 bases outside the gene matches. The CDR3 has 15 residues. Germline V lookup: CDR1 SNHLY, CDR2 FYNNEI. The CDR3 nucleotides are TGTGCCAGCAGAACCGGACAGGCAAGTAATCAGCCCCAGCATTTT. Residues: CASRTGQASNQPQHF.

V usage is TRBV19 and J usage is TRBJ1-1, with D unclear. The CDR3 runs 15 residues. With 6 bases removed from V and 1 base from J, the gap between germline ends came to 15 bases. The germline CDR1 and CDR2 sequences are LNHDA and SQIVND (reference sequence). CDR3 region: CASRTISRRNTEAFF. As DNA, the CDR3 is TGTGCCAGTAGGACCATTAGTAGGAGGAACACTGAAGCTTTCTTT.

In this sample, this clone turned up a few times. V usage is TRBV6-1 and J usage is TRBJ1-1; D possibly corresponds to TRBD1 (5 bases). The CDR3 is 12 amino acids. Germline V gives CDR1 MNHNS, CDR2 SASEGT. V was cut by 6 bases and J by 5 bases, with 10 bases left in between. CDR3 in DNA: TGTGCCAGCAGCGGGGGGGGGACTGAAGCTTTCTTT. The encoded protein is CASSGGGTEAFF.

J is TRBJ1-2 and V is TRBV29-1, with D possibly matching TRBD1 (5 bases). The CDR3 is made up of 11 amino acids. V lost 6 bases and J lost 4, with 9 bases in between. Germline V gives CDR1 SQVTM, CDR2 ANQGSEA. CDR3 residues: CSVEGLYGYTF. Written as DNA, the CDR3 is TGCAGCGTGGAGGGGCTCTATGGCTACACCTTC.

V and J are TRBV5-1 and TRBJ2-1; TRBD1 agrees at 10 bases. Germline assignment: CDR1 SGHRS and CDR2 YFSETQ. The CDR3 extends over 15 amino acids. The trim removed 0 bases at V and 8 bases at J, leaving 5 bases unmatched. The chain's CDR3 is CASSLGQGAVDEQFF. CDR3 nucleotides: TGCGCCAGCAGCTTGGGACAGGGGGCAGTCGATGAGCAGTTCTTC.

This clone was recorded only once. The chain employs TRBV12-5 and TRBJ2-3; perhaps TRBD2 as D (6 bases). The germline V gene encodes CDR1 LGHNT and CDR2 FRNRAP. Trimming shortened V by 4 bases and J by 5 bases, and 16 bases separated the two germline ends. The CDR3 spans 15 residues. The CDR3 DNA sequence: TGTGCTAGTGGTTCCCTGGCGGGGTGGATAGATACGCAGTATTTT. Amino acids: CASGSLAGWIDTQYF.

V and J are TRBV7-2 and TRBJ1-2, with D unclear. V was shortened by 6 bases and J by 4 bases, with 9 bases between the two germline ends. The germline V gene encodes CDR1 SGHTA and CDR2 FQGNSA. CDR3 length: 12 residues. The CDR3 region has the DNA TGTGCCAGCAGACCGGGGTTCTATGGCTACACCTTC. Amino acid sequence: CASRPGFYGYTF.